The 4 T cell receptor beta chains below all came from one sample that was sequenced in a study of blood T cell repertoires in COVID-19. Data came from immunoSEQ multiplex PCR; TCRdb stores just in-frame clones and leaves some out. The sample yields about 98,000 clones, 82% seen once. Material: peripheral blood. These receptors were obtained from a man in his 70s with active or convalescent COVID-19.

The rearrangement joins TRBV5-5 to TRBJ1-2; TRBD1 agrees at 10 bases. The junction had 9 bases not matched to a gene; V was cut back by 5 bases and J by 5 bases. The CDR3 has 15 amino acids. The germline CDR1 and CDR2 sequences are SGHKS and YYEKEE (reference sequence). Here the CDR3 DNA reads TGTGCCAGCAGACTGGGACAGGGGTTTGGGTATGGCTACACCTTC. It codes for CASRLGQGFGYGYTF.

The chain is built from TRBV14 and TRBJ2-7; TRBD1 matches 8 bases. The CDR3 runs 15 residues. Germline-derived CDR1 and CDR2 are SGHDN and FVKESK. J was trimmed by 4 bases and V by 4 bases; bases with no gene match: 9. For the CDR3, the DNA is TGTGCCAGCAGCCGAAGAGGACAGGGCAAGTACGAGCAGTACTTC. It is translated as CASSRRGQGKYEQYF.

The genes are TRBV7-2 and TRBJ1-1; D is perhaps TRBD1 (5 bases). The ends were cut back, 3 bases at V and 2 bases at J, with 22 bases in the middle. This CDR3 comprises 18 residues. The germline CDR1 and CDR2 sequences are SGHTA and FQGNSA. The CDR3 loop is CASSLTGQGQRGNTEAFF. The CDR3 DNA reads as TGTGCCAGCAGCTTGACCGGCCAGGGCCAAAGGGGAAACACTGAAGCTTTCTTT.

This CDR3 is CASSQRQGTYGTFF. Written as DNA, the CDR3 is TGCGCCAGCAGCCAGCGACAGGGGACGTATGGGACTTTCTTT. The chain couples TRBV4-1 to TRBJ1-1; 8 nucleotides agree with TRBD1. Trimming at V came to 3 bases and at J to 12 bases, leaving 12 bases not matched to a gene. Germline V CDR1 and CDR2: MGHRA, YSYEKL. The CDR3 totals 14 residues.